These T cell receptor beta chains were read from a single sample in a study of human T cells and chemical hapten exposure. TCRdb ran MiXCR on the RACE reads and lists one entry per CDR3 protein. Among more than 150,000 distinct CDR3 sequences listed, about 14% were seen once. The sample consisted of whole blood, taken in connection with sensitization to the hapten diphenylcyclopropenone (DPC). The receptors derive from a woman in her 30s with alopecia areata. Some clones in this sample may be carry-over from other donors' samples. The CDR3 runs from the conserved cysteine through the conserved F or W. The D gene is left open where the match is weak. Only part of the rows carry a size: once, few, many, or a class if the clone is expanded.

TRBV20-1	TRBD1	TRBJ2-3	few	TGCAGTGCTGGAACCTTCCGACAGGGGGTAAATACGCAGTATTTT	CSAGTFRQGVNTQYF
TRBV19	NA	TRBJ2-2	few	TGTGCCAGTATTCGGGCAGGAAGGGCCGGGGAGCTGTTTTTT	CASIRAGRAGELFF
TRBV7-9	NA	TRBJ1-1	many	TGTGCCAGCAGCTTACAGGGGCTCTCCTCTGGGACTGAAGCTTTCTTT	CASSLQGLSSGTEAFF
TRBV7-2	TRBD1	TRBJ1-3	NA	TGTGCCAGCAGCTTAGCGCCGAGGGGGCCTGGAAACACCATATATTTT	CASSLAPRGPGNTIYF
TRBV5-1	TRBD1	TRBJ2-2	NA	TGCGCCAGCAGCTTGGTAGCAGGGGGCGGGGAGCTGTTTTTT	CASSLVAGGGELFF
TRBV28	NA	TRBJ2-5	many	TGTGCCAGCAGTCCTTCTGCGACACCGCCGGGGGAGACCCAGTACTTC	CASSPSATPPGETQYF
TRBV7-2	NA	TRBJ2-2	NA	TGTGCCAGCAGCTTAGGGGCGGTCGGTAGCGTTAACACCGGGGAGCTGTTTTTT	CASSLGAVGSVNTGELFF
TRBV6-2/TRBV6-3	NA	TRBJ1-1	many	TGTGCCAGCAGTTACCCACAGGGATGGTCGAACACTGAAGCTTTCTTT	CASSYPQGWSNTEAFF
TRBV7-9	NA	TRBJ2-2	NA	TGTGCCAGCGTACCGGGTTACACCGGGGAGCTGTTTTTT	CASVPGYTGELFF
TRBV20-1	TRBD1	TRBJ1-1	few	TGCAGTGCTAGCAAAGGGACAGAGAACACTGAAGCTTTCTTT	CSASKGTENTEAFF
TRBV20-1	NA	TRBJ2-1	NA	TGCAGTGCTAGAGGTTCAGGGTTCTCCAATGAGCAGTTCTTC	CSARGSGFSNEQFF
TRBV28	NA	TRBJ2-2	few	TGTGCCAGCAGTTTGTGGATCGGACCGAACACCGGGGAGCTGTTTTTT	CASSLWIGPNTGELFF
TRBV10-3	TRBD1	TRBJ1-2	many	TGTGCCATCTGGGAACCGGGGACAGCGAACAACTATGGCTACACCTTC	CAIWEPGTANNYGYTF
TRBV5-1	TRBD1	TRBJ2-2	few	TGCGCCAGCAGCCCGGGACAGGGCGAAACCGGGGAGCTGTTTTTT	CASSPGQGETGELFF
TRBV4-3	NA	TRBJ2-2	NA	TGCGCCAGCAGCCAAGAATCCAGGGGCTTCTCGAACACCGGGGGGCTGTTTTTT	CASSQESRGFSNTGGLFF
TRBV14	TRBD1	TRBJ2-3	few	TGTGCCAGCAGCCAGCCGGGACAGGCGAACTCACGCACAGATACGCAGTATTTT	CASSQPGQANSRTDTQYF
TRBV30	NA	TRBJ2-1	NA	TGTGCCTGGAGTGTACTTAGTAATGAGCAGTTCTTC	CAWSVLSNEQFF
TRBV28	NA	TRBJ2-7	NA	TGTGCCAGCAGTGGGCCATACTACGAGCAGTACTTC	CASSGPYYEQYF
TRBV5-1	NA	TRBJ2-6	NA	TGCGCCAGCAGCTTGCCTCAGGGATCTGGGGCCAACGTCCTGACTTTC	CASSLPQGSGANVLTF
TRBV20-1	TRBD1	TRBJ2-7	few	TGCAGTGCCCCTTCCTGGGACAGAGTCTACGAGCAGTACTTC	CSAPSWDRVYEQYF
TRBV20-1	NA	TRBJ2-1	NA	TGCAGTGCTAGAAGGGACGCCGGAGGAGACTACAATGAGCAGTTCTTC	CSARRDAGGDYNEQFF
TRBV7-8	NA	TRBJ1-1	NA	TGTGCCAGCAAATCAGGGAGGTTGAACACTGAAGCTTTCTTT	CASKSGRLNTEAFF
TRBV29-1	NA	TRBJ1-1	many	TGCAGCGTTCCCGGATTGAACACTGAAGCTTTCTTT	CSVPGLNTEAFF
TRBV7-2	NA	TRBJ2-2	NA	TGTGCCAGCAGCGGCGGACGACACACCGGGGAGCTGTTTTTT	CASSGGRHTGELFF
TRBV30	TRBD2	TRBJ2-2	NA	TGTGCCTGGATGGGACTAGCGCGAACCGGGGAGCTGTTTTTT	CAWMGLARTGELFF
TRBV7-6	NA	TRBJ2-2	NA	TGTGCCAGCAGCTTAGCTATCCCGGGAAACACCGGGGAGCTGTTTTTT	CASSLAIPGNTGELFF
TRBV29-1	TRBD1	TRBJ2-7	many	TGCAGCGTGGAACGGACAGGGGGCGGGGAGCAGTACTTC	CSVERTGGGEQYF
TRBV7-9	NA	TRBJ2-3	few	TGTGCCAGCACCCCAGGTGGAGCTAGCACAGATACGCAGTATTTT	CASTPGGASTDTQYF